This TCR beta chain was documented in a study of T cells in Graves' hyperthyroidism and ophthalmopathy (dated by TCRdb to 2018 to 2020). About the investigation overall: Peripheral blood was sampled at the time of initial diagnosis, prior to any treatment. TCR V-J signatures able to tell the groups apart were searched for in a discovery cohort of more than 90 patients, of whom fewer than 45 had Graves' ophthalmopathy and roughly 58 had stable Graves' hyperthyroidism. Prospective prediction of ophthalmopathy was tested in an independent validation cohort of approximately 19 hyperthyroidism patients and 17 patients who later progressed to ophthalmopathy. The approximately 100 discovery patients were randomly split 7:3 into training and test sets. Thyroid tissue and blood T-cell repertoires from six Graves' hyperthyroidism patients were also compared in the study. After blood sampling, hyperthyroidism patients were treated with methimazole at a starting dose of 30 mg daily, and ophthalmopathy patients were treated with high-dose intravenous methylprednisolone. The paper reports TCR Vbeta CDR3 sequencing of over 130 peripheral blood samples: 43 ophthalmopathy, about 75 hyperthyroidism and around 17 progressor patients.

The CDR3 sequence holds 15 residues, the cysteine and phenylalanine included. The sequence is cut down to CDR3 DNA, 45 bases in frame from base 1. V lost 2 bases and J lost 3 bases, and the count of bases not matched to a germline gene is 3. The germline V gene (reference sequence) sets CDR1 to LNHNV and CDR2 to YYDKDF. This clonotype was seen at least ten times. Its cognate antigen has yet to be identified. Base qualities are not provided; no much larger clone lies one nucleotide away. Stable Graves' hyperthyroidism was defined as the absence of progression to ophthalmopathy over 18 months of follow-up. Hyperthyroidism patients were newly diagnosed, with disease duration under 2 months, and aged 18 to 65 years. Patients with uncontrolled infections, other autoimmune diseases, pregnancy or lactation were excluded. Diagnoses were established on the basis of clinical symptoms, serum thyroxine and TRAb, thyroid ultrasound, and orbital computed tomography. PBMCs were separated from approximately 9.9 ml of fresh peripheral blood using Ficoll-Paque density gradient centrifugation. Total RNA was extracted using Trizol reagent, and RNA quality was assessed on an Agilent 2100 Bioanalyzer.

The TCR beta CDR3 regions were amplified from the RNA transcripts. For the first round of RT-PCR on the TCR CDR3, the HTBI primer set was used together with the Qiagen OneStep RT-PCR kit. Libraries were constructed in a second round of multiplex PCR, after which size selection and purification were carried out. Paired-end sequencing of the libraries was performed with 100 bp reads on an Illumina HiSeq2000. In the authors' own workflow: SOAPnuke was used to process the raw data, removing reads that contained adapters or uncalled bases, had a mean Phred below 15, or lacked an exact match to the constant primer or identifier. COPE v1.2.5 was used to merge high-quality paired reads, and clonotypes were defined as unique nucleotide sequences. Clonotypes were aligned to IMGT TRBV, TRBD and TRBJ reference segments using MiTCR v1.1. The analysis included only V-J combinations with a frequency above 0.0001, which together covered about 99% of the repertoires. A TCS score was defined as the ratio between F50 (clonal expansion) and ExV (chaos), using BLOSUM62-based TCRdist between CDR3 peptides within each V-J. Welch's t-statistics and random forest reduced roughly 540 V-J features to some 14, which were used in a naive Bayes classifier (R e1071). Through fastp at Q25 and MiXCR, TCRdb rebuilt clones from the public reads, retaining in-frame beta chains. A single entry per CDR3 protein holds the most common genes and DNA from its merged rows. In this record, the V and J calls reflect TCRdb's handling and not the investigators' own analysis. The sample table holds approximately 400,000 distinct CDR3 sequences, of which about 18% were seen once. The ten top clones hold about 3.7% of the sample.

General conclusions and limits of the study: Blood samples also contained most of the expanded thyroid clonotypes (frequency above 0.001), which suggests that blood repertoires may reflect thyroid immune responses. A model built on a 13 V-J signature distinguished ophthalmopathy from stable hyperthyroidism, reaching roughly 88% sensitivity and around 81% specificity in cross-validation and 80%/75% in testing. In validation, progression to ophthalmopathy was predicted by the model with nearly 71% sensitivity and about 72% specificity, a median of about 6 months before onset. Sample size was not statistically predetermined, and investigators were not blinded to group allocation.

The clonotype originates from a woman under 30 with Graves' hyperthyroidism. The rearrangement joined TRBV15 to TRBJ1-2; TRBD1 fits 10 bases in the junction. Sequenced sample: blood. DNA sequence: TGTGCCACCAGCAGAACGGACAGGGGGTACTATGGCTACACCTTC. Its product reads: CATSRTDRGYYGYTF.